Listed below are T cell receptor beta chains from one sample, sequenced in a study of T cells in Graves' hyperthyroidism and ophthalmopathy. MiXCR, applied by TCRdb to the multiplex PCR reads, yields one record per CDR3 protein. The table has approximately 320,000 distinct CDR3 sequences, 16% seen once; the top ten hold around 33%. Sequences were obtained from blood. All receptors come from a man aged 25 to 40 with Graves' hyperthyroidism. CDR3s include the opening cysteine and the closing phenylalanine or tryptophan. The D gene is left open where the match is weak. Some rows mark clone size as missing; the rest say once, few, many or name a class of expanded clone.

j_call | d_call | v_call | clone_size | cdr3_length | cdr3_nt | cdr3_aa
TRBJ1-6 | TRBD1 | TRBV28 | few | 17 | TGTGCCAGCAGTTTAACTAGTGGGACAGGGGCGGGTGCACCCCTCCACTTT | CASSLTSGTGAGAPLHF
TRBJ2-4 | TRBD2 | TRBV2 | many | 16 | TGTGCCAGCAAAAAGGGCCATAGCGGGGCCATAAACATTCAGTACTTC | CASKKGHSGAINIQYF
TRBJ2-5 | . | TRBV18 | . | 14 | TGTGCCAGCTCACCACCGGGGGTCTTGGGGACCCAGTACTTC | CASSPPGVLGTQYF
TRBJ2-1 | TRBD1 | TRBV20-1 | . | 13 | TGCAGTGCTAGAGTCGACAGGGACAATGAGCAGTTCTTC | CSARVDRDNEQFF
TRBJ2-3 | . | TRBV11-3 | . | 13 | TGTGCCAGCAGCCATGGAGAACGACGGGAACCGTATTTT | CASSHGERREPYF
TRBJ2-1 | TRBD2 | TRBV20-1 | many | 17 | TGCAGTGCTAGAAGACTAGCGGGGGGAAGCTCCTACAATGAGCAGTTCTTC | CSARRLAGGSSYNEQFF
TRBJ1-2 | . | TRBV28 | . | 14 | TGTGTCAGCAGTACCAGGGTAACTTGGTATGGCTACACCTTC | CVSSTRVTWYGYTF
TRBJ2-1 | . | TRBV11-2 | many | 15 | TGTGCCAGCAGCTTAGGGGTAAACTCCTACAATGAGCAGTTCTTC | CASSLGVNSYNEQFF
TRBJ2-7 | TRBD2 | TRBV6-1 | many | 16 | TGTGCCAGCAGTGAGCTCGGGACTAGACACTCCTACGAGCAGTACTTC | CASSELGTRHSYEQYF
TRBJ2-1 | TRBD1 | TRBV2 | many | 15 | TGTGCCAGCAAGAGGGGACAGGGGCTAGTGTATGAGCAGTTCTTC | CASKRGQGLVYEQFF
TRBJ2-1 | . | TRBV29-1 | many | 10 | TGCAGCGTCGGGGTATTGGAGCAGTTCTTC | CSVGVLEQFF
TRBJ1-6 | . | TRBV7-2 | many | 14 | TGTGCCAGCAGCTATATCGGCATAAATTCACCCCTCCACTTT | CASSYIGINSPLHF
TRBJ1-1 | TRBD1 | TRBV19 | . | 13 | TGTGCCAGTAGTATTTTCGACAGGGGGGACGCTTTCTTT | CASSIFDRGDAFF
TRBJ2-1 | . | TRBV11-2 | many | 14 | TGTGCCAGCAGCTTAAGACTCTCCTACAATGAGCAGTTCTTC | CASSLRLSYNEQFF
TRBJ1-1 | . | TRBV6-1 | . | 13 | TGTGCCAGCACCCAAGGAATTTGGACTGAAGCTTTCTTT | CASTQGIWTEAFF
TRBJ1-1 | . | TRBV29-1 | few | 14 | TGCAGCGTTGCCTCACAGGGTGCGGACACTGAAGCTTTCTTT | CSVASQGADTEAFF
TRBJ2-2 | TRBD2 | TRBV20-1 | few | 15 | TGCAGTGCTACCAAGGGACTATCGAACACCGGGGAGCTGTTTTTT | CSATKGLSNTGELFF
TRBJ2-7 | . | TRBV12-3/TRBV12-4 | many | 12 | TGTGCCAGCAGTTTAGGTCGCTACGAGCAGTACTTC | CASSLGRYEQYF
TRBJ2-3 | . | TRBV13 | many | 13 | TGTGCCAGCAAGGACGGGAGCACAGATACGCAGTATTTT | CASKDGSTDTQYF
TRBJ1-1 | TRBD1 | TRBV29-1 | many | 14 | TGCAGCGGGGTTGGGACAGCACCGAACACTGAAGCTTTCTTT | CSGVGTAPNTEAFF
TRBJ1-5 | . | TRBV27 | few | 14 | TGTGCCAGCAGTTTCACCGGGGGGTATCAGCCCCAGCATTTT | CASSFTGGYQPQHF
TRBJ2-1 | TRBD2 | TRBV5-1 | . | 15 | TGCGCCAGCAGCCGGACTAGCGGGATGTACAATGAGCAGTTCTTC | CASSRTSGMYNEQFF
TRBJ2-1 | TRBD2 | TRBV5-1 | many | 15 | TGCGCCAGCAGCAAACATAGCGGGAGGGCCAATGAGCAGTTCTTC | CASSKHSGRANEQFF
TRBJ2-5 | TRBD2 | TRBV11-2 | many | 16 | TGTGCCAGCAGCGCTAGAAGGGGACTAGGTAAAGAGACCCAGTACTTC | CASSARRGLGKETQYF
TRBJ2-1 | TRBD2 | TRBV27 | many | 15 | TGTGCCAGCAGTCCCACTAGCGGCGGGGCCTTTGCGCAGTTCTTC | CASSPTSGGAFAQFF
TRBJ1-5 | . | TRBV30 | many | 15 | TGTGCCTGGAGCCCCGGGCCCGGGAAGTTTATGCCCCAGCATTTT | CAWSPGPGKFMPQHF
TRBJ1-2 | TRBD1 | TRBV5-5 | many | 15 | TGTGCCAGCAGCTTGATGGGACAGGTTACCTATGGCTACACCTTC | CASSLMGQVTYGYTF
TRBJ2-7 | . | TRBV19 | . | 12 | TGTGCCAGTAGTGCGGTGGATTACGAGCAGTACTTC | CASSAVDYEQYF
TRBJ1-1 | . | TRBV9 | . | 17 | TGTGCCAGCAGCGCATGGCCGGATTCGTCTGAGGGCACTGAAGCTTTCTTT | CASSAWPDSSEGTEAFF
TRBJ1-1 | TRBD1 | TRBV20-1 | . | 10 | TGCAGTGCTTTCGACAGGGAGGCTTTCTTT | CSAFDREAFF
TRBJ1-1 | . | TRBV19 | few | 13 | TGTGCCAGTAGTATGGGGTGGACGGCTGAAGCTTTCTTT | CASSMGWTAEAFF
TRBJ1-4 | . | TRBV20-1 | . | 12 | TGCAGTGCTAGATTGTTAGGGGAAAAACTGTTTTTT | CSARLLGEKLFF
TRBJ2-3 | TRBD2 | TRBV28 | many | 16 | TGTGCCAGCAGTTCCCTACTAGCGATCAAGGGGGATACGCAGTATTTT | CASSSLLAIKGDTQYF
TRBJ2-7 | TRBD2 | TRBV5-1 | many | 19 | TGCGCCAGCAGCTCGAAACCGCTAGCGGGAGGTCACGAGTCCTACGAGCAGTACTTC | CASSSKPLAGGHESYEQYF
TRBJ1-1 | . | TRBV3-1 | many | 15 | TGTGCCAGCAGCCAAGAAGGGGGATTAGCTAATGAAGCTTTCTTT | CASSQEGGLANEAFF
TRBJ2-1 | . | TRBV2 | many | 15 | TGTGCCAGCAGTGCTTTCGGAGGACCCTACAATGAGCAGTTCTTC | CASSAFGGPYNEQFF
TRBJ2-2 | TRBD1 | TRBV2 | many | 17 | TGTGCCAGCAGTTATACCGGACAGGGGATCGGCACCGGGGAGCTGTTTTTT | CASSYTGQGIGTGELFF
TRBJ2-1 | TRBD2 | TRBV5-6 | many | 15 | TGTGCCAGCAGCATGACTAGCGGGAGGCTCGATGAGCAGTTCTTC | CASSMTSGRLDEQFF
TRBJ2-1 | TRBD2 | TRBV19 | . | 14 | TGTGCCAGTGGCCATAGCGGGAGCCTCAATGAGCAGTTCTTC | CASGHSGSLNEQFF
TRBJ2-2 | . | TRBV5-6 | . | 14 | TGTGCCAGCAGCTTGAGCAGGAACACCGGGGAGCTGTTTTTT | CASSLSRNTGELFF
TRBJ2-1 | TRBD2 | TRBV4-1 | . | 16 | TGCGCCAGCAGCCAAGAACAAGCGGGAAACGGAAATGAGCAGTTCTTC | CASSQEQAGNGNEQFF
TRBJ2-3 | . | TRBV9 | . | 14 | TGTGCCAGCAGCGTAGACCCCAGGGCAGATACGCAGTATTTT | CASSVDPRADTQYF
TRBJ1-2 | . | TRBV20-1 | many | 11 | TGCAGTGCTAGTTGGATTTATGGCTACACCTTC | CSASWIYGYTF
TRBJ1-6 | . | TRBV28 | many | 14 | TGTGCCAGCAGTTTACGGCAGTATAATTCACCCCTCCACTTT | CASSLRQYNSPLHF
TRBJ2-3 | . | TRBV6-1 | many | 14 | TGTGCCAGCAGTAGCAGTTTGTGGGCAGATACGCAGTATTTT | CASSSSLWADTQYF
TRBJ2-7 | . | TRBV5-5 | many | 13 | TGTGCCAGCAGCTTGGTTCCTACCTACGAGCAGTACTTC | CASSLVPTYEQYF
TRBJ1-2 | . | TRBV29-1 | few | 12 | TGCAGCGTTCAGGGGCCAACCTATGGCTACACCTTC | CSVQGPTYGYTF
TRBJ1-1 | . | TRBV12-3/TRBV12-4 | . | 14 | TGTGCCAGCAGGGGAAACCTAGGGCCTTCGGACTCTTTCTTT | CASRGNLGPSDSFF